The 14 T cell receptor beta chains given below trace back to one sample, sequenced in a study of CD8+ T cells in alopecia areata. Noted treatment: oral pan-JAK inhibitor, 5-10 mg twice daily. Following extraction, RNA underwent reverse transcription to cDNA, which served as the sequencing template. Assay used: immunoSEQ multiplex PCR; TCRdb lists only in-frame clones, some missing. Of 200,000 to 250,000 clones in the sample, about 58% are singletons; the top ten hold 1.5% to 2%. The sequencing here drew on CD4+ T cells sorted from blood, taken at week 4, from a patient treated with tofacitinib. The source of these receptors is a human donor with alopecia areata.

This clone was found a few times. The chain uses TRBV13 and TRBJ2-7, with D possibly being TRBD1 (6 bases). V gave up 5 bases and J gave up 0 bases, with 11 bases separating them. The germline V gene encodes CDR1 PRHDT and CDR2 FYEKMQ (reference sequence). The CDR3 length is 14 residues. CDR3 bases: TGTGCCAGCAGCGCCCGGGACAACTCCTACGAGCAGTACTTC. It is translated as CASSARDNSYEQYF.

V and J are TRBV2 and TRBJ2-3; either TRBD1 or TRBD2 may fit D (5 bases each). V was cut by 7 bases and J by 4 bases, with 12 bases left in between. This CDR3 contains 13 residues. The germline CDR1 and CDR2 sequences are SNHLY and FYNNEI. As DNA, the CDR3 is TGTGCCAGCACGGGACCCCGGGCAGATACGCAGTATTTT. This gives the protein CASTGPRADTQYF.

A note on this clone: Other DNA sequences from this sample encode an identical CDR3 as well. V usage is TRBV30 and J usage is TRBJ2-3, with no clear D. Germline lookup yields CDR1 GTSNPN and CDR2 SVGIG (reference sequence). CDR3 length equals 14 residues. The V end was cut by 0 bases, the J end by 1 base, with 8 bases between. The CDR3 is CAWSVRRGTDTQYF. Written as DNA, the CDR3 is TGTGCCTGGAGTGTACGAAGGGGCACAGATACGCAGTATTTT.

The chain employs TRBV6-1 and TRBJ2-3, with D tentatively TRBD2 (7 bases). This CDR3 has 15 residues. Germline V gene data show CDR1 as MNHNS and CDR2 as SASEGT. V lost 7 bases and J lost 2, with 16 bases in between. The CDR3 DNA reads TGTGCCAGCACTGATCGGGGGGCGGCCACAGATACGCAGTATTTT. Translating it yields CASTDRGAATDTQYF.

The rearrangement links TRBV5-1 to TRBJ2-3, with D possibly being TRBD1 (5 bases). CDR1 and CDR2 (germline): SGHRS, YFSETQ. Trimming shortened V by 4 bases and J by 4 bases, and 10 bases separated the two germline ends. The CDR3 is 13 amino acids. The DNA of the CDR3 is TGCGCCAGCAGCCTACAAGGGGCAGATACGCAGTATTTT. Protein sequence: CASSLQGADTQYF. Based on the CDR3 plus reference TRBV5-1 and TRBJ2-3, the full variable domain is KAGVTQTPRYLIKTRGQQVTLSCSPISGHRSVSWYQQTPGQGLQFLFEYFSETQRNKGNFPGRFSGRQFSNSRSEMNVSTLELGDSALYLCASSLQGADTQYFGPGTRLTVL.

The CDR3 sequence is CASNWDRGEDEQFF. In DNA, the CDR3 is TGCGCCAGCAACTGGGACAGGGGAGAGGATGAGCAGTTCTTC. The V call is TRBV4-1, the J call TRBJ2-1; 10 nucleotides align to TRBD1. The ends lost 7 bases at V and 8 bases at J; junction bases unmatched: 8. CDR1 and CDR2 from the germline V gene are MGHRA and YSYEKL. This CDR3 is 14 amino acids long.

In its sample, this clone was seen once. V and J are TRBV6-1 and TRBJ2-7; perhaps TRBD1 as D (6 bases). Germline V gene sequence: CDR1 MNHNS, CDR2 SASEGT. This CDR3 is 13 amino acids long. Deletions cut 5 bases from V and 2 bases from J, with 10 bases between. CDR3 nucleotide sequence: TGTGCCAGCAGTTCGCAGGGGCCCTACGAGCAGTACTTC. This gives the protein CASSSQGPYEQYF.

CDR3 sequence: CASSLVGAVNTDTQYF. The CDR3 region has the DNA TGCGCCAGCAGCTTGGTAGGGGCAGTTAACACAGATACGCAGTATTTT. The chain has TRBV5-1 and TRBJ2-3, with D possibly TRBD1 on 5 matching bases. This CDR3 is 16 amino acids long. Germline values: CDR1 SGHRS, CDR2 YFSETQ. Trimming removed 0 bases from V and 2 bases from J, with 13 bases in between.

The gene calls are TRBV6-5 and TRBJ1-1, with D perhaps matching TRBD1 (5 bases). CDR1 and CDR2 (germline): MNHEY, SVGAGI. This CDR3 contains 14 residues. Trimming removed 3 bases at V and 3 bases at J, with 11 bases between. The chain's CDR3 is CASSYGDPDTEAFF. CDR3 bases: TGTGCCAGCAGTTATGGGGACCCGGACACTGAAGCTTTCTTT.

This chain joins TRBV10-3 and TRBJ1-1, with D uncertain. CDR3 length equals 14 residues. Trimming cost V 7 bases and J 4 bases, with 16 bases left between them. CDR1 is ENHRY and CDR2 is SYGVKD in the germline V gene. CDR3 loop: CAITSGPQGTEAFF. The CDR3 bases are TGTGCCATCACCTCCGGGCCGCAAGGCACTGAAGCTTTCTTT.

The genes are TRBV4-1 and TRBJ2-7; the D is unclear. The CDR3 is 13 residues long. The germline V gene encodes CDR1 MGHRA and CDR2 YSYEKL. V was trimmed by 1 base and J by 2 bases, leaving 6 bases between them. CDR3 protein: CASSQGGAYEQYF. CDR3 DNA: TGCGCCAGCAGCCAAGGCGGCGCCTACGAGCAGTACTTC.

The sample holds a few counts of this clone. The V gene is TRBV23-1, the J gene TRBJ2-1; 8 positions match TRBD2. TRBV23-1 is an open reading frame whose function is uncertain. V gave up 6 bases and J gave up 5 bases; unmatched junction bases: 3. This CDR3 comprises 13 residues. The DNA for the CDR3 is TGCGCCAGCAGGCGGGGGGATAACAATGAGCAGTTCTTC. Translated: CASRRGDNNEQFF.

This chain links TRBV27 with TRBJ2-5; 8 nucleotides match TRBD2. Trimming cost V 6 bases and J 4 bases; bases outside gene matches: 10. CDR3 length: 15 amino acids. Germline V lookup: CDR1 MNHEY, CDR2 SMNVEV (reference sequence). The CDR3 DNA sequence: TGTGCCAGCAGCTCTCTGCGGGGGGAGCTAGAGACCCAGTACTTC. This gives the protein CASSSLRGELETQYF.

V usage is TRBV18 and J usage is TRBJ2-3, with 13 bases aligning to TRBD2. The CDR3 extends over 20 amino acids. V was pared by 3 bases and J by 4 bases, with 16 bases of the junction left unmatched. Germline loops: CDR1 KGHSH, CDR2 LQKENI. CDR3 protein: CASSPEYSWTSGGSADTQYF. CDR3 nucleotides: TGTGCCAGCTCACCTGAATATTCGTGGACTAGCGGGGGAAGCGCAGATACGCAGTATTTT. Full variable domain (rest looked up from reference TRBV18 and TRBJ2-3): NAGVMQNPRHLVRRRGQEARLRCSPMKGHSHVYWYRQLPEEGLKFMVYLQKENIIDESGMPKERFSAEFPKEGPSILRIQQVVRGDSAAYFCASSPEYSWTSGGSADTQYFGPGTRLTVL.